Listed below are T cell receptor beta chains from one sample, sequenced in a study of type 1 regulatory T cells. Antigens of these TCRs are unknown. TCRdb used MiXCR to reprocess the reads, holding one entry per CDR3 protein. The profile shows 35,000 to 50,000 distinct CDR3 sequences, 12% of them singletons. The sequenced sample was cultured non-Tr1 T cells, either the whole culture or a sorted T cell fraction (not recorded which). The receptors were gathered from a human donor in good health. The CDR3 runs from the conserved cysteine through the conserved F or W. A D gene is named only where the DNA matches it firmly. Size values are once, few and many counts, or a class for expanded clones, and some rows have none.

j_gene: TRBJ2-3; v_gene: TRBV7-9; d_gene: NA; abundance: few; CDR3nt: TGTGCCAGCAGCTTTATTACAGATACGCAGTATTTT; CDR3aa: CASSFITDTQYF
j_gene: TRBJ2-1; v_gene: TRBV5-4; d_gene: TRBD2; abundance: few; CDR3nt: TGTGCCAGCAGCTTGGCTCTAGCGGGTAGCAATGAGCAGTTCTTC; CDR3aa: CASSLALAGSNEQFF
j_gene: TRBJ2-7; v_gene: TRBV5-5; d_gene: TRBD1; abundance: many; CDR3nt: TGTGCCAGCCCTCCTGCGGACAGGGATTACGAGCAGTACTTC; CDR3aa: CASPPADRDYEQYF
j_gene: TRBJ2-3; v_gene: TRBV28; d_gene: NA; abundance: many; CDR3nt: TGTGCCAGCAGTCCCAATGGTGGGGAATTCAGGGATACGCAGTATTTT; CDR3aa: CASSPNGGEFRDTQYF
j_gene: TRBJ1-6; v_gene: TRBV7-9; d_gene: NA; abundance: NA; CDR3nt: TGTGCCAGCAGCTTAGGGGGGGGGCATTCACCCCTCCACTTT; CDR3aa: CASSLGGGHSPLHF
j_gene: TRBJ1-5; v_gene: TRBV12-3/TRBV12-4; d_gene: NA; abundance: medium-sized; CDR3nt: TGTGCCAGCAGCCCCGGACAGTACAATCAGCCCCAGCATTTT; CDR3aa: CASSPGQYNQPQHF
j_gene: TRBJ1-5; v_gene: TRBV29-1; d_gene: NA; abundance: many; CDR3nt: TGCAGCGCAAGCGCTTCGTCGAGCCAGCCCCAGCATTTT; CDR3aa: CSASASSSQPQHF
j_gene: TRBJ2-3; v_gene: TRBV18; d_gene: NA; abundance: NA; CDR3nt: TGTGCCAGCTCTCCGCAAGATACGCAGTATTTT; CDR3aa: CASSPQDTQYF
j_gene: TRBJ2-2; v_gene: TRBV18; d_gene: NA; abundance: NA; CDR3nt: TGTGCCAGCTCACCACCGACCGTCAAAACCGGGGAGCTGTTTTTT; CDR3aa: CASSPPTVKTGELFF
j_gene: TRBJ2-7; v_gene: TRBV19; d_gene: TRBD2; abundance: NA; CDR3nt: TGTGCCAGTAGTACCGGGACTAACTACGAGCAGTACTTC; CDR3aa: CASSTGTNYEQYF
j_gene: TRBJ2-3; v_gene: TRBV20-1; d_gene: NA; abundance: many; CDR3nt: TGCAGCGCCGAGGTGGTAGATACGCAGTATTTT; CDR3aa: CSAEVVDTQYF
j_gene: TRBJ2-3; v_gene: TRBV7-6; d_gene: TRBD1; abundance: few; CDR3nt: TGTGCCAGCAGCTTAGGCTCCGGGACAGGGCTAACAGATACGCAGTATTTT; CDR3aa: CASSLGSGTGLTDTQYF
j_gene: TRBJ2-7; v_gene: TRBV7-9; d_gene: TRBD1; abundance: many; CDR3nt: TGTGCCAGCAGCTCCTTATTCGGACAGGGAATTATGGACGAGCAGTACTTC; CDR3aa: CASSSLFGQGIMDEQYF
j_gene: TRBJ2-2; v_gene: TRBV20-1; d_gene: TRBD1; abundance: NA; CDR3nt: TGCAGTGCTAGGGACAGGGTGGTCACCGGGGAGCTGTTTTTT; CDR3aa: CSARDRVVTGELFF
j_gene: TRBJ1-2; v_gene: TRBV29-1; d_gene: NA; abundance: NA; CDR3nt: TGCAGCGTTACTCAGGGGCTGAGGGGCTACACCTTC; CDR3aa: CSVTQGLRGYTF
j_gene: TRBJ2-2; v_gene: TRBV5-1; d_gene: NA; abundance: NA; CDR3nt: TGCGCCAGCAGCCACGGAAACACCGGGGAGCTGTTTTTT; CDR3aa: CASSHGNTGELFF
j_gene: TRBJ1-6; v_gene: TRBV7-2; d_gene: NA; abundance: few; CDR3nt: TGTGCCAGCAGCTTAGAAGGTTTCGCCTATAATTCACCCCTCCACTTT; CDR3aa: CASSLEGFAYNSPLHF
j_gene: TRBJ1-3; v_gene: TRBV6-6; d_gene: NA; abundance: NA; CDR3nt: TGTGCCAGCTCCTCTCTTTCTGGAAACACCATATATTTT; CDR3aa: CASSSLSGNTIYF
j_gene: TRBJ2-3; v_gene: TRBV6-2/TRBV6-3; d_gene: TRBD2; abundance: once; CDR3nt: TGTGCCAGCAGCCAATATCGGACTAGCGGAAACACAGATACGCAGTATTTT; CDR3aa: CASSQYRTSGNTDTQYF
j_gene: TRBJ2-4; v_gene: TRBV5-6; d_gene: NA; abundance: many; CDR3nt: TGTGCCAGCAGCTTGGGACGGGAGTGGGCCAAAAACATTCAGTACTTC; CDR3aa: CASSLGREWAKNIQYF
j_gene: TRBJ2-7; v_gene: TRBV11-2; d_gene: TRBD2; abundance: NA; CDR3nt: TGTGCCAGCAGCAACAAGACTAGCGTACCCTACGAGCAGTACTTC; CDR3aa: CASSNKTSVPYEQYF
j_gene: TRBJ2-7; v_gene: TRBV5-1; d_gene: NA; abundance: many; CDR3nt: TGCGCCAGCAGGGCACAACCAGGGGCCGACCGATACGAGCAGTACTTC; CDR3aa: CASRAQPGADRYEQYF
j_gene: TRBJ1-2; v_gene: TRBV30; d_gene: NA; abundance: many; CDR3nt: TGTGCCTGGGGGAGAGGTGGCTACACCTTC; CDR3aa: CAWGRGGYTF
j_gene: TRBJ2-2; v_gene: TRBV9; d_gene: NA; abundance: few; CDR3nt: TGTGCCAGCAGCGGAACAGGGAACACCGGGGAGCTGTTTTTT; CDR3aa: CASSGTGNTGELFF
j_gene: TRBJ1-6; v_gene: TRBV6-5; d_gene: NA; abundance: NA; CDR3nt: TGTGCCAGCAGGATTCAGGGGCTTGAATCACCCCTCCACTTT; CDR3aa: CASRIQGLESPLHF